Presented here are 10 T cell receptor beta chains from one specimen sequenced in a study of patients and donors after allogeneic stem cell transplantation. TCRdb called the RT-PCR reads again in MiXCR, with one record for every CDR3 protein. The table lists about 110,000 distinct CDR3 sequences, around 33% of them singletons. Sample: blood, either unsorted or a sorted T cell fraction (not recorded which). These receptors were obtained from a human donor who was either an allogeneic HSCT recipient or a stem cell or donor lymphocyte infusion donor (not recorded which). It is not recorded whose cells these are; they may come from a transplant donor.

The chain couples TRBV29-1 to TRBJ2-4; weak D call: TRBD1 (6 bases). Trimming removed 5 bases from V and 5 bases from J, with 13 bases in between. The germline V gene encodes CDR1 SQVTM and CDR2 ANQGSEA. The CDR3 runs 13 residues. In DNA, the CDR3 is TGCAGCGTTAGAGGACAGAAACAAAACATTCAGTACTTC. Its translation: CSVRGQKQNIQYF. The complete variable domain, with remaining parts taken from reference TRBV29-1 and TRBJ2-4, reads SAVISQKPSRDICQRGTSLTIQCQVDSQVTMMFWYRQQPGQSLTLIATANQGSEATYESGFVIDKFPISRPNLTFSTLTVSNMSPEDSSIYLCSVRGQKQNIQYFGAGTRLSVL.

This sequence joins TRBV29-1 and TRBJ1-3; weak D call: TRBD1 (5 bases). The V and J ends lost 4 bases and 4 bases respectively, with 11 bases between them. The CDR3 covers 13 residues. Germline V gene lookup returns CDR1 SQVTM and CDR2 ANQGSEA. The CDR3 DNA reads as TGCAGCGTTGTTGGGGCCGGGGGAAACACCATATATTTT. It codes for CSVVGAGGNTIYF.

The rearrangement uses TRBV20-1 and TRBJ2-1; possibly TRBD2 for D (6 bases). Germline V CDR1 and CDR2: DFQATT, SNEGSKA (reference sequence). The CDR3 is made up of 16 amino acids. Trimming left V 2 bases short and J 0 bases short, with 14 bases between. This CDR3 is CSARNPGGSSYNEQFF. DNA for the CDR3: TGCAGTGCTAGAAACCCCGGGGGTTCCTCCTACAATGAGCAGTTCTTC.

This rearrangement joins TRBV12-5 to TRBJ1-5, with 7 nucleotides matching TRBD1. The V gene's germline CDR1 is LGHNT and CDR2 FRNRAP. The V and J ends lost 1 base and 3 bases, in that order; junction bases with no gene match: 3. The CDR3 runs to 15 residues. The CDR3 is CASGLATGNNQPQHF. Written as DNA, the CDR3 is TGTGCTAGTGGTTTGGCGACAGGGAACAATCAGCCCCAGCATTTT.

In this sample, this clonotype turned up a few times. The CDR3 sequence: CASSFSGLPGTEAFF. The CDR3, as DNA: TGTGCCAGCAGCTTTAGTGGACTACCAGGCACTGAAGCTTTCTTT. The chain links TRBV7-9 to TRBJ1-1; D unclear. This CDR3 spans 15 amino acids. The germline gives CDR1 SEHNR, CDR2 FQNEAQ (reference sequence). Trimming pared 3 bases from V and 4 bases from J, leaving 15 bases between.

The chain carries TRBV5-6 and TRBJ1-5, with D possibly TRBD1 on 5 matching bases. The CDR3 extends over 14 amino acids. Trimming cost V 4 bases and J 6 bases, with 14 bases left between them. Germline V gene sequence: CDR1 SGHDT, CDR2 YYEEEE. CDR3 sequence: CASSRGLFSQPQHF. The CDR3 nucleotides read TGTGCCAGCAGCAGGGGACTGTTCAGTCAGCCCCAGCATTTT.

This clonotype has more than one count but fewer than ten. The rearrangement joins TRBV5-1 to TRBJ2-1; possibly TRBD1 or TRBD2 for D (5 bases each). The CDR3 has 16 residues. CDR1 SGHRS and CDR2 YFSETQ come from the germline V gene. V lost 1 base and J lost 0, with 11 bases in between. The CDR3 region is CASSLRDLSSYNEQFF. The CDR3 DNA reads TGCGCCAGCAGCTTGAGGGACCTTAGCTCCTACAATGAGCAGTTCTTC. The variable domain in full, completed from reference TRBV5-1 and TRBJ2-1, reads KAGVTQTPRYLIKTRGQQVTLSCSPISGHRSVSWYQQTPGQGLQFLFEYFSETQRNKGNFPGRFSGRQFSNSRSEMNVSTLELGDSALYLCASSLRDLSSYNEQFFGPGTRLTVL.

CDR3 sequence (DNA): TGTGCCAGCAGTTTAGGCGTCGGCAGCAATCAGCCCCAGCATTTT. It translates to CASSLGVGSNQPQHF. V is TRBV28 and J is TRBJ1-5; D gene ambiguous. Trimming took off 2 bases at V and 1 base at J, with 9 bases between the two ends. Germline loops: CDR1 MDHEN, CDR2 SYDVKM. The CDR3 consists of 15 residues. Looking up the rest from reference TRBV28 and TRBJ1-5 gives the full variable domain: DVKVTQSSRYLVKRTGEKVFLECVQDMDHENMFWYRQDPGLGLRLIYFSYDVKMKEKGDIPEGYSVSREKKERFSLILESASTNQTSMYLCASSLGVGSNQPQHFGDGTRLSIL.

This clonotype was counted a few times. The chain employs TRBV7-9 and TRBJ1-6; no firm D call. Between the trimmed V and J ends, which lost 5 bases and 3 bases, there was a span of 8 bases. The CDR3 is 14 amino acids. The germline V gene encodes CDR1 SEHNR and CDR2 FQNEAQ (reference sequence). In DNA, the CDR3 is TGTGCCAGCAGCACGCGGGACTATAATTCACCCCTCCACTTT. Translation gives CASSTRDYNSPLHF.

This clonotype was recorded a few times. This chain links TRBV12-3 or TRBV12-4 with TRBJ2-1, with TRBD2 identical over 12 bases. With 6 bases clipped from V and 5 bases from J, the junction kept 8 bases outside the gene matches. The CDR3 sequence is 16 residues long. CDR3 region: CASSRRLAGDHNEQFF. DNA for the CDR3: TGTGCCAGCAGCCGAAGACTAGCGGGAGACCACAATGAGCAGTTCTTC.